The 15 T cell receptor beta chains below were found in one sample sequenced in a study of CD8+CD57+ T cells in acquired aplastic anemia (dated 2018 in TCRdb). Patients chosen for sequencing had shown expansion of CD8+CD57+ cells by flow cytometry. Sequencing instrument: Illumina HiSeq 2000. TCR beta VDJ combination and CDR3 sequence profiling used genomic DNA as the template. TCRdb trimmed the raw reads at Q25, called clones with MiXCR and kept productive beta chains. Entries that share a CDR3 protein sequence are merged under the most common genes and DNA. A total of under 200,000 distinct CDR3 sequences appear in this sample, roughly 48% of them only once. Roughly 29% of the sample belongs to the ten largest clones. Sequenced material: sorted CD4+, CD8+, or CD8+CD57+ T cells (not recorded which) from PBMCs. Source of these receptors: a human donor with aplastic anemia.

The rearrangement links TRBV10-3 to TRBJ2-1, with TRBD2 as a possible D gene (5 bases). The CDR3 length is 13 residues. Trimming cost V 8 bases and J 8 bases, with 16 bases left between them. Germline loops: CDR1 ENHRY, CDR2 SYGVKD. The CDR3 loop reads CAIAASFNDEQFF. DNA of the CDR3: TGTGCCATCGCGGCTAGCTTTAACGATGAGCAGTTCTTC.

This clonotype has at least ten counts. The genes are TRBV5-1 and TRBJ1-2; 8 nucleotides match TRBD1. CDR1 and CDR2 from the germline V gene are SGHRS and YFSETQ. V lost 4 bases, J lost 1 base, and 6 bases stayed unmatched. This CDR3 is built from 15 residues. The CDR3 is CASSLQGEFNYGYTF. The CDR3 DNA reads as TGCGCCAGCAGCCTACAGGGGGAATTTAACTATGGCTACACCTTC.

V gene TRBV20-1 combines with J gene TRBJ1-1, with 8 bases identical to TRBD1. V shed 6 bases and J 0 bases; nucleotides not matched to a gene: 3. Per the germline V gene, CDR1 is DFQATT and CDR2 is SNEGSKA (reference sequence). The CDR3 is 13 residues long. The CDR3 loop is CSANRGMNTEAFF. Written as DNA, the CDR3 is TGCAGTGCGAACAGGGGGATGAACACTGAAGCTTTCTTT.

J is TRBJ2-5 and V is TRBV11-2; the D is unclear. Trimming took off 4 bases at V and 5 bases at J, with 11 bases between the two ends. Germline loops: CDR1 SGHAT, CDR2 FQNNGV. This CDR3 contains 13 residues. This chain's CDR3 is CASSSPTQETQYF. The DNA of the CDR3 is TGTGCCAGCAGCTCCCCTACCCAGGAGACCCAGTACTTC.

Comment on this clonotype: A single base separates this from a much larger clone, so it may be a read error. Because the CDR3 is missing its conserved closing phenylalanine or tryptophan, this is likely a read error. This chain connects TRBV7-2 to TRBJ2-7, with D unclear. The V end lost 4 bases, the J end lost 1 base, and 11 bases lay between the germline ends. This CDR3 is built from 14 residues. Germline V CDR1 and CDR2: SGHTA, FQGNSA. The DNA of the CDR3 is TGTGCCAGCAGCTATCGGTCCCTATCCTACGAGCAGTACCTC. Residues: CASSYRSLSYEQYL.

The chain's CDR3 is CASSIAQGKNTEAFF. The CDR3 DNA sequence: TGTGCCAGTAGTATCGCCCAGGGAAAGAACACTGAAGCTTTCTTT. The genes are TRBV19 and TRBJ1-1, with D tentatively TRBD1 (5 bases). Germline CDR1 is LNHDA and CDR2 is SQIVND (reference sequence). The CDR3 has 15 amino acids. V lost 3 bases and J 1 base, leaving 12 bases between the germline ends. Full variable domain (outside the CDR3, taken from reference TRBV19 and TRBJ1-1): DGGITQSPKYLFRKEGQNVTLSCEQNLNHDAMYWYRQDPGQGLRLIYYSQIVNDFQKGDIAEGYSVSREKKESFPLTVTSAQKNPTAFYLCASSIAQGKNTEAFFGQGTRLTVV.

This chain connects TRBV29-1 to TRBJ2-5; 14 bases map to TRBD2. The CDR3 has 15 residues. V shed 5 bases, J shed 5 bases, and the junction held 7 bases outside the gene matches. CDR1 is SQVTM, CDR2 ANQGSEA, per germline. This chain's CDR3 is CSVSGLAGGGETQYF. The CDR3 DNA reads TGCAGCGTTAGCGGACTAGCGGGGGGCGGGGAGACCCAGTACTTC.

DNA for the CDR3: TGTGCCAGTTGTGGGTCCCCAGTGTCCTACAATGAGCAGTTCTTC. Translating gives CASCGSPVSYNEQFF. The chain combines TRBV2 with TRBJ2-1; D gene ambiguous. The CDR3 contains 15 residues. The V end lost 9 bases, the J end lost 1 base, and 16 bases lay between the germline ends. Germline V CDR1 and CDR2: SNHLY, FYNNEI.

This clonotype was seen only a few times. J is TRBJ2-3 and V is TRBV24-1, with 9 bases aligning to TRBD1. CDR1 is KGHDR, CDR2 SFDVKD, per germline. The CDR3 has 15 amino acids. V was clipped by 7 bases and J by 2 bases; unmatched bases: 6. The CDR3 loop is CATRLGQGPTDTQYF. The DNA of the CDR3 is TGTGCCACCAGACTCGGACAGGGGCCCACAGATACGCAGTATTTT.

This clonotype was seen a handful of times. V gene TRBV2 combines with J gene TRBJ1-6; weak D call: TRBD1 (5 bases). Trimming took 9 bases from V and 11 from J, leaving 20 bases between them. This CDR3 has 14 residues. Germline CDR1 reads SNHLY; CDR2 reads FYNNEI. The CDR3 region is CASKTDVGQAPLHF. CDR3 coding DNA: TGTGCCAGTAAAACGGACGTGGGGCAAGCACCCCTCCACTTT. Supplemented by reference TRBV2 and TRBJ1-6, the full variable domain reads EPEVTQTPSHQVTQMGQEVILRCVPISNHLYFYWYRQILGQKVEFLVSFYNNEISEKSEIFDDQFSVERPDGSNFTLKIRSTKLEDSAMYFCASKTDVGQAPLHFGNGTRLTVT.

The gene calls are TRBV7-9 and TRBJ2-7; 7 bases are a match to TRBD1. The CDR3 covers 12 residues. The V gene's germline CDR1 is SEHNR and CDR2 FQNEAQ (reference sequence). The ends lost 5 bases at V and 6 bases at J; junction bases unmatched: 4. CDR3 sequence (DNA): TGTGCCAGCAGCCCAGACAGGGTCGAGCAGTACTTC. Amino acid sequence: CASSPDRVEQYF.

CDR3 nucleotides: TGCAGTGCTAGAGAGGACGGGACAGGGACCTACGAGCAGTACTTC. Amino acid sequence: CSAREDGTGTYEQYF. The J gene is TRBJ2-7, the V gene TRBV20-1; 9 nucleotides line up with TRBD1. The CDR3 has 15 residues. Germline V gene data show CDR1 as DFQATT and CDR2 as SNEGSKA (reference sequence). V shed 0 bases and J 2 bases; nucleotides not matched to a gene: 5.

This clonotype was seen at least ten times. The gene calls are TRBV11-2 and TRBJ2-7; 10 nucleotides align to TRBD2. Unmatched junction bases numbered 9, after V lost 1 base and J lost 0 bases. Looked up from germline, CDR1 is SGHAT and CDR2 is FQNNGV. The CDR3 has 18 residues. This CDR3 reads CASSLGASGRPSSYEQYF. In nucleotides, the CDR3 is TGTGCCAGCAGCTTAGGGGCTAGCGGGAGACCGAGCTCCTACGAGCAGTACTTC.

The V and J genes are TRBV6-4 and TRBJ2-3; possible D gene TRBD2, 5 bases. V was trimmed by 4 bases and J by 5 bases, leaving 10 bases between them. Germline V gene lookup returns CDR1 MRHNA and CDR2 SNTAGT. The CDR3 has 13 amino acids. CDR3 loop: CASSVGVEDTQYF. CDR3 DNA: TGTGCCAGCAGTGTCGGGGTTGAAGATACGCAGTATTTT.

This clonotype was recorded once. The chain couples TRBV20-1 to TRBJ2-6; D possibly corresponds to TRBD1 (5 bases). Per germline, CDR1 DFQATT and CDR2 SNEGSKA (reference sequence). V shed 3 bases and J shed 2 bases, with 11 bases lying between them. The CDR3 is made up of 15 amino acids. The CDR3 bases are TGCAGTGCTAGGGCGCAGGGTCCTGGGGCCAACGTCCTGACTTTC. It specifies CSARAQGPGANVLTF.